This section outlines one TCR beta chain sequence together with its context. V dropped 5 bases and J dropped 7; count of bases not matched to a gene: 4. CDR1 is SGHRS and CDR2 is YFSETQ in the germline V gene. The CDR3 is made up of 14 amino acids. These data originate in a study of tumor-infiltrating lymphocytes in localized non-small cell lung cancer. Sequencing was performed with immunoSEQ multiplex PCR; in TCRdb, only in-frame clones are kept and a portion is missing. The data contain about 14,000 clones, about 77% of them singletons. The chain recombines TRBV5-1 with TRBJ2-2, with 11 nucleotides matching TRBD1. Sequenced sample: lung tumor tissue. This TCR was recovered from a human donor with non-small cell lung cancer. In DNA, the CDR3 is TGCGCCAGCAGGACGGGACAGGGGGTCGGGGAGCTGTTTTTT. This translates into CASRTGQGVGELFF. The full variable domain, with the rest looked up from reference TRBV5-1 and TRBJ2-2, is KAGVTQTPRYLIKTRGQQVTLSCSPISGHRSVSWYQQTPGQGLQFLFEYFSETQRNKGNFPGRFSGRQFSNSRSEMNVSTLELGDSALYLCASRTGQGVGELFFGEGSRLTVL.